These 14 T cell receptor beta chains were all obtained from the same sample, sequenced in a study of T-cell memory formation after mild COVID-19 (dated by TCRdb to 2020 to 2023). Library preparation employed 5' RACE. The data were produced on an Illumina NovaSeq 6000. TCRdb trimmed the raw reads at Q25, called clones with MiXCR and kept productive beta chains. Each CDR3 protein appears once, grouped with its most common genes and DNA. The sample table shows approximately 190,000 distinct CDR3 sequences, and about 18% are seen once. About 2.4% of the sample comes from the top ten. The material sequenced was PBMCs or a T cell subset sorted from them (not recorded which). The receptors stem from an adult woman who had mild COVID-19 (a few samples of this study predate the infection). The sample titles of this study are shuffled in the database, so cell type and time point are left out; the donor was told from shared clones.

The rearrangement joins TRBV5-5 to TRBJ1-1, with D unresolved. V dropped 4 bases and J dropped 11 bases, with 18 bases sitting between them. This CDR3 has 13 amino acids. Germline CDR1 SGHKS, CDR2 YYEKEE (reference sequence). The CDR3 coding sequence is TGTGCCAGCAGCGAACGGGCACCGGCGGGTGCTTTCTTT. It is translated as CASSERAPAGAFF.

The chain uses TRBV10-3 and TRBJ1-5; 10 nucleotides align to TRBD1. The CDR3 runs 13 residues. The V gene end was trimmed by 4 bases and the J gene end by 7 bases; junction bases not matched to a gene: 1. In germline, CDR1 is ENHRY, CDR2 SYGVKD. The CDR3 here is CAISGTGGQPQHF. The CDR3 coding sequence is TGTGCCATCAGTGGGACAGGGGGGCAGCCCCAGCATTTT.

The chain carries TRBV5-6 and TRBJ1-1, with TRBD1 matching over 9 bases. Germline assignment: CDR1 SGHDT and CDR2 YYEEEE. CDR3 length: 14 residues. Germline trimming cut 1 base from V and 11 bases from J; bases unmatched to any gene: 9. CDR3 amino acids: CASSLWDRAYLAFF. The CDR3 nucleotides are TGTGCCAGCAGCTTGTGGGACAGGGCATACTTGGCTTTCTTT.

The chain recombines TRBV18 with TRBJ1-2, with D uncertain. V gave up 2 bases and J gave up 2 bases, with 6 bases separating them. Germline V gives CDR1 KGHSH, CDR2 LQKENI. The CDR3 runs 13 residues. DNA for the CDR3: TGTGCCAGCTCACCAGAGGTGAACTATGGCTACACCTTC. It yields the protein CASSPEVNYGYTF.

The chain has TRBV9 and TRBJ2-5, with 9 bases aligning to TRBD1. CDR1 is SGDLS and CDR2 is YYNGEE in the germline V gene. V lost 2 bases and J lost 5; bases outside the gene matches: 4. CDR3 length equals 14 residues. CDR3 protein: CASSVTGGAETQYF. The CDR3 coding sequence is TGTGCCAGCAGCGTTACAGGGGGCGCTGAGACCCAGTACTTC.

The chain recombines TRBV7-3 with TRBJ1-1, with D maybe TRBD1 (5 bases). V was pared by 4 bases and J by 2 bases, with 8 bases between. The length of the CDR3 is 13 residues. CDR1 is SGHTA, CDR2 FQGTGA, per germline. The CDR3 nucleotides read TGTGCCAGCAGCTACGACAGCAACACTGAAGCTTTCTTT. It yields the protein CASSYDSNTEAFF.

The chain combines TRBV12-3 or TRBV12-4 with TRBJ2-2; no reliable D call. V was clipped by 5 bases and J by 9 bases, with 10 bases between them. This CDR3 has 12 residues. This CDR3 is CASSDPDRELFF. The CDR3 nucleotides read TGTGCCAGCAGTGACCCGGACCGGGAGCTGTTTTTT.

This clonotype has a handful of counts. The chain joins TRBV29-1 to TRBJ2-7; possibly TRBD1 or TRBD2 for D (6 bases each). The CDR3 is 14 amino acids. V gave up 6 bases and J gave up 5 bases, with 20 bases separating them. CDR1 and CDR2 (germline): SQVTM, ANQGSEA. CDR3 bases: TGCAGCGTGGGTCACGGGGGCAGGGATCACGAGCAGTACTTC. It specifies CSVGHGGRDHEQYF.

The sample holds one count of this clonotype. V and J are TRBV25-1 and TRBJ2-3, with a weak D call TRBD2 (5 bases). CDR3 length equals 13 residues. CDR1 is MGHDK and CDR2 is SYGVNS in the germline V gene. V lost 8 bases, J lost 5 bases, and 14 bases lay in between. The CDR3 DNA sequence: TGTGCCAGCTTTGGGCGGGCCGGAGATACGCAGTATTTT. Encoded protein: CASFGRAGDTQYF.

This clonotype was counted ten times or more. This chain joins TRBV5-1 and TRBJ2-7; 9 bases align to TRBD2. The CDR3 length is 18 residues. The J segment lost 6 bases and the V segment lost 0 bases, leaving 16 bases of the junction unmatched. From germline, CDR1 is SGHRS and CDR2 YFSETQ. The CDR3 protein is CASSLGETAGGAPSEQYF. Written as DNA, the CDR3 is TGCGCCAGCAGCTTGGGAGAGACGGCGGGGGGGGCACCGAGCGAGCAGTACTTC. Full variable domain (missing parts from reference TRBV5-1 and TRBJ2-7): KAGVTQTPRYLIKTRGQQVTLSCSPISGHRSVSWYQQTPGQGLQFLFEYFSETQRNKGNFPGRFSGRQFSNSRSEMNVSTLELGDSALYLCASSLGETAGGAPSEQYFGPGTRLTVT.

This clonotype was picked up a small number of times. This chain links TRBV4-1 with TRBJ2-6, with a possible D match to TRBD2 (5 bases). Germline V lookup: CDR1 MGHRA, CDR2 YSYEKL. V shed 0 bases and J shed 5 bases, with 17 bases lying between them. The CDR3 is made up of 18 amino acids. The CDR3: CASSQDIRDRRRANVLTF. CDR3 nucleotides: TGCGCCAGCAGCCAAGATATACGGGATAGGCGAAGGGCCAACGTCCTGACTTTC.

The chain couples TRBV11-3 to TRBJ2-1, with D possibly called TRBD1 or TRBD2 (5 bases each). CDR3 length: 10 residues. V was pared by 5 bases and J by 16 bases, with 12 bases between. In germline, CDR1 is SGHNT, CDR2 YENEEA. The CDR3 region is CASSGTEVFF. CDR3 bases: TGTGCCAGCAGCGGGACGGAAGTATTCTTC.

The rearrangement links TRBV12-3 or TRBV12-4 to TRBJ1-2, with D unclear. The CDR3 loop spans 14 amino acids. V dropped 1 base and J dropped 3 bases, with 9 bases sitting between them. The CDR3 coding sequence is TGTGCCAGCAGTTTAGATGGCAGTTACTATGGCTACACCTTC. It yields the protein CASSLDGSYYGYTF.

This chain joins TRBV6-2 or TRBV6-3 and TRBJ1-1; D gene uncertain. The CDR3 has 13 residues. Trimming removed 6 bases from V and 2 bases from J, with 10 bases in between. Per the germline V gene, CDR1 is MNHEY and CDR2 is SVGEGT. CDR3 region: CASREALNTEAFF. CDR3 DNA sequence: TGTGCCAGCAGGGAGGCACTCAACACTGAAGCTTTCTTT.